The next 9 T cell receptor beta chains were all read from a single sample in a study of blood T cell repertoires in COVID-19. Sequenced by immunoSEQ multiplex PCR; TCRdb stores in-frame clones only, minus some. The repertoire includes tens of thousands of clones, 85% of them detected once, and approximately 12% sits in the top ten. The sample was peripheral blood. Receptor source: a human donor in a cohort sampled during active COVID-19.

This rearrangement joins TRBV28 to TRBJ1-5; D is undetermined. Trimming took off 9 bases at V and 3 bases at J, with 9 bases between the two ends. CDR3 length equals 12 residues. Germline lookup yields CDR1 MDHEN and CDR2 SYDVKM. The CDR3 loop reads CASTVANQPQHF. Here the CDR3 DNA reads TGTGCCAGTACAGTCGCCAATCAGCCCCAGCATTTT.

This chain uses TRBV9 with TRBJ1-1; D unclear. Looked up from germline, CDR1 is SGDLS and CDR2 is YYNGEE. Between the trimmed V and J ends, which lost 4 bases and 1 base, there was a span of 8 bases. This CDR3 spans 13 amino acids. Here the CDR3 reads CASSSEGNTEAFF. In nucleotides, the CDR3 is TGTGCCAGCAGCTCCGAGGGGAACACTGAAGCTTTCTTT.

The rearrangement uses TRBV4-3 and TRBJ1-1; tentatively, D is TRBD1 (6 bases). The CDR3 runs to 15 residues. CDR1 is LGHNA, CDR2 YSLEER, per germline. Trimming removed 0 bases at V and 8 bases at J, with 16 bases between. In DNA form, the CDR3 reads TGCGCCAGCAGCCAAGATCAGGGGTTCGTGGGCGAAGCTTTCTTT. It specifies CASSQDQGFVGEAFF.

This clone was seen more than once but under ten times. J is TRBJ2-3 and V is TRBV29-1, with 12 bases that match TRBD2. CDR1 SQVTM and CDR2 ANQGSEA come from the germline V gene. This CDR3 is built from 15 residues. V gave up 5 bases and J gave up 6 bases; unmatched junction bases: 9. For the CDR3, the DNA is TGCAGCGTTACGACAGTTCTAGCGGGAGGGGATACGCAGTATTTT. Amino acid sequence: CSVTTVLAGGDTQYF.

The chain couples TRBV24-1 to TRBJ2-2, with 10 bases that match TRBD1. The length of the CDR3 is 16 residues. Germline V gene lookup returns CDR1 KGHDR and CDR2 SFDVKD. V dropped 3 bases and J dropped 4; count of bases not matched to a gene: 4. CDR3 DNA sequence: TGTGCCACCAGTGATCCACGACAGGGGGCCACCGGGGAGCTGTTTTTT. This gives the protein CATSDPRQGATGELFF.

This clone was seen a few times. The chain couples TRBV6-2 or TRBV6-3 to TRBJ1-5; the D is unclear. The CDR3 is 16 residues long. Germline CDR1 is MNHEY and CDR2 is SVGEGT. V lost 3 bases to trimming and J lost 0 bases, with 12 bases between them. The CDR3 region is CASSYNPAGSNQPQHF. DNA for the CDR3: TGTGCCAGCAGTTATAATCCGGCGGGTAGCAATCAGCCCCAGCATTTT.

The genes are TRBV28 and TRBJ1-2; 8 bases line up with TRBD1. The CDR3 runs 11 residues. Germline loops: CDR1 MDHEN, CDR2 SYDVKM. V was clipped by 8 bases and J by 4 bases; unmatched bases: 0. The CDR3 loop reads CASQGAYGYTF. The DNA of the CDR3 is TGTGCCAGCCAGGGGGCCTATGGCTACACCTTC.

This clone was detected a few times. V gene TRBV4-1 combines with J gene TRBJ2-3, with 12 bases fitting TRBD2. Germline V gene data show CDR1 as MGHRA and CDR2 as YSYEKL. The V segment lost 7 bases and the J segment 5 bases; nucleotides outside the gene matches: 7. The length of the CDR3 is 15 residues. The CDR3 here is CASTPQTSGRDTQYF. The CDR3 nucleotides are TGCGCCAGCACGCCCCAGACTAGCGGGAGAGATACGCAGTATTTT.

The rearrangement uses TRBV11-2 and TRBJ1-1, with 7 bases identical to TRBD1. Trimming took 5 bases from V and 4 from J; bases not matched to a gene: 7. Germline V lookup: CDR1 SGHAT, CDR2 FQNNGV. The CDR3 extends over 14 amino acids. This CDR3 is CASSQNRGGTEAFF. The CDR3 DNA reads as TGTGCCAGCAGCCAGAACAGGGGAGGCACTGAAGCTTTCTTT.